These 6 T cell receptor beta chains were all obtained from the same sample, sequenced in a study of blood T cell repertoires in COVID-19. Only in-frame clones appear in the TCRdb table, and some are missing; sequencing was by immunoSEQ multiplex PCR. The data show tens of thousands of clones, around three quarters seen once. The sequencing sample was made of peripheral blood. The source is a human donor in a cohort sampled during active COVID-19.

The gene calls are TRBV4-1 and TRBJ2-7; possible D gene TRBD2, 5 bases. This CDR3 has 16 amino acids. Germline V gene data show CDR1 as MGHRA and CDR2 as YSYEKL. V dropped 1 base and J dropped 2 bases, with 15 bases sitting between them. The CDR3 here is CASSQALGLQTYEQYF. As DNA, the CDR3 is TGCGCCAGCAGCCAAGCCCTAGGACTCCAAACCTACGAGCAGTACTTC.

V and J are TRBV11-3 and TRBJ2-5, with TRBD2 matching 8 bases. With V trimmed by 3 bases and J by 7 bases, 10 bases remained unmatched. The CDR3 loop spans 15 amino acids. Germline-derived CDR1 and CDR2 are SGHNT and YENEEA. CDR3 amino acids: CASSLGVAGFATQYF. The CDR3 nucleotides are TGTGCCAGCAGCTTGGGAGTAGCGGGATTTGCGACCCAGTACTTC.

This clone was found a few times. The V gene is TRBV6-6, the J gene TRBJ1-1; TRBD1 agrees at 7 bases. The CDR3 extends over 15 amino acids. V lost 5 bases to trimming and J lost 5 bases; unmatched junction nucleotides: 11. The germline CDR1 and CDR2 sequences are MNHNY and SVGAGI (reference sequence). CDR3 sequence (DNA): TGTGCCAGCAGTCAGTCCCGACAGGGCCGAACTGAAGCTTTCTTT. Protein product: CASSQSRQGRTEAFF.

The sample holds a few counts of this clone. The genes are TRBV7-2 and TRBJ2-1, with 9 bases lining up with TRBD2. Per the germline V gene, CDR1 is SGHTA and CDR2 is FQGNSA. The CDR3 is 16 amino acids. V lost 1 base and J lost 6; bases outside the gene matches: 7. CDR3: CASSLVGGRASNEQFF. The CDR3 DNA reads TGTGCCAGCAGCTTAGTAGGCGGGAGGGCCTCCAATGAGCAGTTCTTC.

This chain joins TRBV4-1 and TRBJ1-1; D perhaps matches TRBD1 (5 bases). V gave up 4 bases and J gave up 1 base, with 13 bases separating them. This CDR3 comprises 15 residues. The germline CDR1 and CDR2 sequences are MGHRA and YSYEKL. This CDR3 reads CASSPLMGGNTEAFF. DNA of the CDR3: TGCGCCAGCAGCCCCCTAATGGGGGGGAACACTGAAGCTTTCTTT.

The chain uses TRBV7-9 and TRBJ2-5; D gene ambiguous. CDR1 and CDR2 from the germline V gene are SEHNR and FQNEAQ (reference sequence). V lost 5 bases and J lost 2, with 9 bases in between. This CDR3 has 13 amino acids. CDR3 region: CASSVDLQETQYF. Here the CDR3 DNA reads TGTGCCAGCAGCGTCGACTTACAAGAGACCCAGTACTTC.